One and the same sample provided the 27 T cell receptor beta chains below, sequenced in a study of blood T cell repertoires in COVID-19. Sequencing used immunoSEQ multiplex PCR; TCRdb keeps in-frame clones, though not all of them. The sample consists of 150,000 to 200,000 clones, about 82% of them appearing once. Material: peripheral blood. The receptor source for this set is a woman aged 25 to 39 with acute or convalescent COVID-19.

V and J are TRBV3-1 (or the pseudogene TRBV3-2) and TRBJ1-3; the D gene is possibly TRBD1 (6 bases). This CDR3 contains 17 residues. The germline V and J ends were trimmed by 3 bases and 0 bases, with 15 bases remaining between them. Germline V CDR1 and CDR2: LGHDT, YNNKEL (reference sequence). CDR3 in amino acids: CASSHPPTGVSGNTIYF. In DNA form, the CDR3 reads TGTGCCAGCAGCCACCCCCCGACAGGCGTCTCTGGAAACACCATATATTTT.

The chain is built from TRBV11-2 and TRBJ2-7; 10 bases map to TRBD1. Germline V CDR1 and CDR2: SGHAT, FQNNGV. Trimming took 7 bases from V and 1 from J; bases not matched to a gene: 7. This CDR3 is built from 15 residues. CDR3 nucleotides: TGTGCCAGCACTTTGGGGACAGGGGATTCCTACGAGCAGTACTTC. It translates to CASTLGTGDSYEQYF. Full variable domain (outside the CDR3, taken from reference TRBV11-2 and TRBJ2-7): EAGVAQSPRYKIIEKRQSVAFWCNPISGHATLYWYQQILGQGPKLLIQFQNNGVVDDSQLPKDRFSAERLKGVDSTLKIQPAKLEDSAVYLCASTLGTGDSYEQYFGPGTRLTVT.

The chain uses TRBV7-9 and TRBJ2-7; D might be TRBD1 (5 bases). The CDR3 extends over 15 amino acids. Germline lookup yields CDR1 SEHNR and CDR2 FQNEAQ (reference sequence). The V gene lost 4 bases and the J gene lost 0 bases, with 13 bases spanning the gap. The CDR3 nucleotides are TGTGCCAGCAGCTCCGACAGACTCTCCTCCTACGAGCAGTACTTC. This codes for CASSSDRLSSYEQYF.

The rearrangement joins TRBV29-1 to TRBJ2-2; D unresolved. Germline V CDR1 and CDR2: SQVTM, ANQGSEA. V was pared by 7 bases and J by 2 bases, with 5 bases between. CDR3 length: 11 residues. In DNA, the CDR3 is TGCAGCGGCGGAAACACCGGGGAGCTGTTTTTT. Amino acid sequence: CSGGNTGELFF.

The genes are TRBV28 and TRBJ2-7; 7 bases agree with TRBD1. Trimming at V came to 4 bases and at J to 3 bases, leaving 6 bases not matched to a gene. This CDR3 has 14 residues. Germline V gene lookup returns CDR1 MDHEN and CDR2 SYDVKM. CDR3 DNA: TGTGCCAGCAGTTCCCGACAGGGAAACTACGAGCAGTACTTC. It encodes CASSSRQGNYEQYF. The whole variable domain, filled in from reference TRBV28 and TRBJ2-7, reads DVKVTQSSRYLVKRTGEKVFLECVQDMDHENMFWYRQDPGLGLRLIYFSYDVKMKEKGDIPEGYSVSREKKERFSLILESASTNQTSMYLCASSSRQGNYEQYFGPGTRLTVT.

The rearrangement uses TRBV4-1 and TRBJ1-6; D not certain. Germline CDR1 MGHRA, CDR2 YSYEKL. This CDR3 has 14 residues. Trimming removed 4 bases at V and 6 bases at J, with 10 bases between. CDR3 sequence (DNA): TGCGCCAGCAGCCCCCGGGAGATTAATTCACCCCTCCACTTT. Its protein product is CASSPREINSPLHF.

The J gene is TRBJ2-7, the V gene TRBV6-5, with D perhaps TRBD2 (5 bases). CDR3 length equals 14 residues. Germline loops: CDR1 MNHEY, CDR2 SVGAGI. Trimming shortened V by 8 bases and J by 2 bases, and 16 bases separated the two germline ends. The CDR3 DNA is TGTGCCAGCCTACCAACTAGGCTTGCCTACGAGCAGTACTTC. Translation: CASLPTRLAYEQYF.

The chain is built from TRBV11-2 and TRBJ2-1; TRBD1 matches at 9 bases. The CDR3 has 16 amino acids. V lost 5 bases, J lost 4 bases, and 9 bases stayed unmatched. Looked up from germline, CDR1 is SGHAT and CDR2 is FQNNGV. CDR3 DNA sequence: TGTGCCAGCAGCCCAAGTGGGACAGGGACTTACAATGAGCAGTTCTTC. Amino acid sequence: CASSPSGTGTYNEQFF.

V and J are TRBV5-1 and TRBJ1-1, with 10 positions matching TRBD1. Losses at the gene ends were 4 bases for V and 9 bases for J; bases not matched to a gene: 6. The CDR3 consists of 13 residues. From germline, CDR1 is SGHRS and CDR2 YFSETQ. The CDR3 loop reads CASSPGDRGQAFF. The CDR3 DNA reads as TGCGCCAGCAGCCCAGGGGACAGGGGCCAAGCTTTCTTT.

The V gene is TRBV14, the J gene TRBJ2-5; the match to TRBD2 covers 13 bases. Looked up from germline, CDR1 is SGHDN and CDR2 is FVKESK. The V gene end was trimmed by 4 bases and the J gene end by 1 base; junction bases not matched to a gene: 3. CDR3 length: 16 amino acids. The DNA of the CDR3 is TGTGCCAGCAGCCGGAGGACTAGCGGGGGCCAAGAGACCCAGTACTTC. Encoded protein: CASSRRTSGGQETQYF.

The V call is TRBV7-8, the J call TRBJ2-3; D is possibly TRBD2 (6 bases). Germline V gives CDR1 SGHVS, CDR2 FQNEAQ. The CDR3 runs to 17 residues. Trimming removed 5 bases from V and 3 bases from J, with 21 bases in between. CDR3: CASSRGGGDPATDTQYF. The DNA for the CDR3 is TGTGCCAGCAGCCGAGGAGGCGGGGACCCTGCAACAGATACGCAGTATTTT.

The CDR3 coding sequence is TGTGCCTGGAGTGTACCTGGGGGCAGCGGCGGAGCTTTCTTT. Protein: CAWSVPGGSGGAFF. This chain connects TRBV30 to TRBJ1-1; possible D gene TRBD1, 6 bases. Germline V gives CDR1 GTSNPN, CDR2 SVGIG (reference sequence). The CDR3 runs 14 residues. The V end lost 0 bases, the J end lost 10 bases, and 18 bases lay between the germline ends.

V usage is TRBV7-9 and J usage is TRBJ1-2; D gene ambiguous. Between the trimmed V and J ends, which lost 4 bases and 4 bases, there was a span of 16 bases. CDR1 SEHNR and CDR2 FQNEAQ come from the germline V gene (reference sequence). The CDR3 has 15 amino acids. Here the CDR3 reads CASSSSYEAVYGYTF. CDR3 nucleotide sequence: TGTGCCAGCAGCTCCAGTTACGAGGCCGTCTATGGCTACACCTTC.

V and J are TRBV5-4 and TRBJ2-1; TRBD2 might be the D (5 bases). The V gene's germline CDR1 is SGHNT and CDR2 YYREEE (reference sequence). The CDR3 sequence is 15 residues long. Trimming took off 6 bases at V and 2 bases at J, with 15 bases between the two ends. For the CDR3, the DNA is TGTGCCAGCACCATCCCTGGGCGGGCCTACAATGAGCAGTTCTTC. Translation gives CASTIPGRAYNEQFF. Full variable domain (missing parts from reference TRBV5-4 and TRBJ2-1): ETGVTQSPTHLIKTRGQQVTLRCSSQSGHNTVSWYQQALGQGPQFIFQYYREEENGRGNFPPRFSGLQFPNYSSELNVNALELDDSALYLCASTIPGRAYNEQFFGPGTRLTVL.

This clone occurred a few times. The V call is TRBV12-3 or TRBV12-4, the J call TRBJ1-1, with unresolved D. This CDR3 has 12 residues. Trimming took off 6 bases at V and 0 bases at J, with 5 bases between the two ends. Here the CDR3 DNA reads TGTGCCAGCAGAACAGTGAACACTGAAGCTTTCTTT. Its protein product is CASRTVNTEAFF.

This chain links TRBV6-2 or TRBV6-3 with TRBJ1-5, with D possibly being TRBD1 (5 bases). V was clipped by 6 bases and J by 9 bases, with 15 bases between them. This CDR3 is built from 13 residues. Germline V gene data show CDR1 as MNHEY and CDR2 as SVGEGT. The CDR3 protein is CASSPTDHRPQHF. The CDR3 DNA reads TGTGCCAGCAGCCCGACAGACCACAGGCCCCAGCATTTT.

The chain employs TRBV10-2 and TRBJ1-4, with TRBD1 matching over 11 bases. CDR3 size: 18 residues. The trim removed 5 bases at V and 5 bases at J, leaving 13 bases unmatched. CDR1 is WSHSY, CDR2 SAAADI, per germline. This CDR3 reads CASSSVRDRGVENEKLFF. For the CDR3, the DNA is TGCGCCAGCAGTTCCGTTCGGGACAGGGGGGTTGAGAATGAAAAACTGTTTTTT.

The V call is TRBV14, the J call TRBJ2-4, with 9 bases fitting TRBD1. Unmatched junction bases numbered 7, after V lost 4 bases and J lost 0 bases. The CDR3 spans 17 residues. Germline CDR1 is SGHDN and CDR2 is FVKESK. CDR3 residues: CASSPRGTGLAKNIQYF. The CDR3, as DNA: TGTGCCAGCAGCCCGAGAGGGACAGGGTTAGCCAAAAACATTCAGTACTTC.

This clone is a singleton in its sample. The V gene is TRBV30, the J gene TRBJ2-7; 14 bases agree with TRBD2. V trimming: 4 bases; J trimming: 3 bases; junction bases outside the gene matches: 8. Germline values: CDR1 GTSNPN, CDR2 SVGIG (reference sequence). The CDR3 totals 16 residues. CDR3 sequence reads: CAWINPGTSGSYEQYF. The CDR3 nucleotides are TGTGCCTGGATAAATCCCGGGACTAGCGGGAGCTACGAGCAGTACTTC.

CDR3 nucleotides: TGTGCCAGCAGCTTACCGGGGGGTAGCGGCTCCTACAATGAGCAGTTCTTC. It yields the protein CASSLPGGSGSYNEQFF. The chain has TRBV7-8 and TRBJ2-1; 7 bases are a match to TRBD2. CDR1 is SGHVS and CDR2 is FQNEAQ in the germline V gene. V was pared by 2 bases and J by 0 bases, with 7 bases of the junction left unmatched. This CDR3 is 17 amino acids long. The full variable domain, its missing parts supplied by reference TRBV7-8 and TRBJ2-1, is GAGVSQSPRYKVAKRGQDVALRCDPISGHVSLFWYQQALGQGPEFLTYFQNEAQLDKSGLPSDRFFAERPEGSVSTLKIQRTQQEDSAVYLCASSLPGGSGSYNEQFFGPGTRLTVL.

J is TRBJ2-1 and V is TRBV2; no clear D gene. The CDR3 loop spans 14 amino acids. Trimming removed 3 bases at V and 3 bases at J, with 9 bases between. The germline V gene has CDR1 SNHLY and CDR2 FYNNEI. The CDR3 DNA follows: TGTGCCAGCAGTGATTTCGCTAGCTACAATGAGCAGTTCTTC. This translates into CASSDFASYNEQFF.

The chain joins TRBV6-5 to TRBJ2-5, with 8 nucleotides matching TRBD2. With V trimmed by 6 bases and J by 9 bases, 15 bases remained unmatched. Germline CDR1 and CDR2: MNHEY and SVGAGI. The CDR3 length is 15 residues. In DNA form, the CDR3 reads TGTGCCAGCAGCTCGGGGGGGGCCGGACTAACGCCCCAGTACTTC. This sequence encodes CASSSGGAGLTPQYF.

This clone was observed a handful of times. The chain recombines TRBV6-5 with TRBJ2-7; 7 positions agree with TRBD2. Germline CDR1 reads MNHEY; CDR2 reads SVGAGI. The CDR3 consists of 15 residues. V was pared by 8 bases and J by 7 bases, with 17 bases of the junction left unmatched. In DNA form, the CDR3 reads TGTGCCAGCCTACCGGCCGAACGGCCGGGGGGAGAGCAGTACTTC. Translating it yields CASLPAERPGGEQYF.

This clone was seen a handful of times. The chain joins TRBV9 to TRBJ2-3; 11 bases line up with TRBD2. V shed 2 bases, J shed 6 bases, and the junction held 8 bases outside the gene matches. This CDR3 region has 16 residues. Germline lookup yields CDR1 SGDLS and CDR2 YYNGEE. In DNA, the CDR3 is TGTGCCAGCAGCGTTCCATTAGCGGGGGGGCTGGATACGCAGTATTTT. It specifies CASSVPLAGGLDTQYF.

The J gene is TRBJ2-3, the V gene TRBV7-9, with 12 bases lining up with TRBD2. The J segment lost 0 bases and the V segment lost 5 bases, leaving 6 bases of the junction unmatched. Per the germline V gene, CDR1 is SEHNR and CDR2 is FQNEAQ (reference sequence). CDR3 length: 17 amino acids. CDR3 DNA: TGTGCCAGCAGCCCAGGTCTAGCGGGAGGGAGCACAGATACGCAGTATTTT. Its protein product is CASSPGLAGGSTDTQYF.

The CDR3 DNA sequence: TGTGCCAGCAGCTTCAGACAGGGGGCTACAGATACGCAGTATTTT. Its translation is CASSFRQGATDTQYF. This chain joins TRBV5-5 and TRBJ2-3, with 10 bases identical to TRBD1. V shed 2 bases and J 3 bases; nucleotides not matched to a gene: 3. CDR3 length equals 15 residues. Germline V CDR1 and CDR2: SGHKS, YYEKEE (reference sequence). Full variable domain (rest looked up from reference TRBV5-5 and TRBJ2-3): DAGVTQSPTHLIKTRGQQVTLRCSPISGHKSVSWYQQVLGQGPQFIFQYYEKEERGRGNFPDRFSARQFPNYSSELNVNALLLGDSALYLCASSFRQGATDTQYFGPGTRLTVL.

The chain uses TRBV28 and TRBJ2-1; TRBD1 matches at 8 bases. The ends lost 4 bases at V and 1 base at J; junction bases unmatched: 6. Germline lookup yields CDR1 MDHEN and CDR2 SYDVKM. The CDR3 is made up of 16 amino acids. The CDR3 region is CASSSTRQGSYNEQFF. Here the CDR3 DNA reads TGTGCCAGCAGTTCAACACGACAGGGGTCCTACAATGAGCAGTTCTTC.